The next 4 T cell receptor beta chains were all read from a single sample in a study of cytomegalovirus exposure and HLA in healthy donors. 60 Vbeta and 13 Jbeta primers were used in PCR. Generated by immunoSEQ multiplex PCR, the TCRdb table keeps only in-frame clones and is missing some. The sample consists of 100,000 to 150,000 clones, about 83% of them appearing once. What was sequenced was PBMCs. These receptors were obtained from a girl aged 2 to 10 in good health and CMV-seronegative.

This clone has just one count. The V call is TRBV7-2, the J call TRBJ2-2; the D is unclear. Trimming removed 2 bases from V and 5 bases from J, with 18 bases in between. Germline assignment: CDR1 SGHTA and CDR2 FQGNSA. This CDR3 spans 17 amino acids. The CDR3 sequence is CASSLSALTSSTGELFF. The CDR3 coding sequence is TGTGCCAGCAGCTTATCGGCCTTGACAAGCTCTACCGGGGAGCTGTTTTTT.

J is TRBJ2-7 and V is TRBV9; 9 bases fit TRBD2. V was pared by 0 bases and J by 5 bases, with 3 bases of the junction left unmatched. Germline V CDR1 and CDR2: SGDLS, YYNGEE. The CDR3 runs 14 residues. CDR3 loop: CASSVGGLANEQYF. The CDR3 region has the DNA TGTGCCAGCAGCGTAGGAGGACTAGCGAACGAGCAGTACTTC.

This sequence joins TRBV7-9 and TRBJ2-2; TRBD1 agrees at 9 bases. Germline lookup yields CDR1 SEHNR and CDR2 FQNEAQ (reference sequence). This CDR3 comprises 16 residues. V lost 2 bases to trimming and J lost 0 bases; unmatched junction nucleotides: 1. CDR3 bases: TGTGCCAGCAGCTTAACAGGGGGCTCGAACACCGGGGAGCTGTTTTTT. Translation gives CASSLTGGSNTGELFF.

CDR3 region: CASSLSRGGSTDTQYF. The CDR3 DNA reads as TGTGCCAGCAGCCTAAGCCGGGGGGGTAGCACAGATACGCAGTATTTT. The chain carries TRBV9 and TRBJ2-3; TRBD2 matches 8 bases. Germline V gives CDR1 SGDLS, CDR2 YYNGEE. Losses at the gene ends were 4 bases for V and 0 bases for J; bases not matched to a gene: 7. The length of the CDR3 is 16 residues.